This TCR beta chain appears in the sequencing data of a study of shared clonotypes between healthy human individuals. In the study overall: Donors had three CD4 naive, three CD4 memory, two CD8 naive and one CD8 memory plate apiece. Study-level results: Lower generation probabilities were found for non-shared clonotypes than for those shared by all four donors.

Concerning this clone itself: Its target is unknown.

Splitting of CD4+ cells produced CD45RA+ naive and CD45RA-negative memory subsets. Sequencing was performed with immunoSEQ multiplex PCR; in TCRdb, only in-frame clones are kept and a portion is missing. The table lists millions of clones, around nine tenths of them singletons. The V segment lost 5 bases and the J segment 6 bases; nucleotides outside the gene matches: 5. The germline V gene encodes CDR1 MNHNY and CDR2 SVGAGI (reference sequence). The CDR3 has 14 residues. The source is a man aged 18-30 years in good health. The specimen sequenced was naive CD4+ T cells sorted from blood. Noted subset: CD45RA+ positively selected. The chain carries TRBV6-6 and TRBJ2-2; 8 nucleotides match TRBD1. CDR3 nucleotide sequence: TGTGCCAGCAGTGACAGGGGTTTTCCCGGGGAGCTGTTTTTT. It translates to CASSDRGFPGELFF.